Each of the 13 T cell receptor beta chains below was sequenced from the same sample in a study of blood T cell repertoires in COVID-19. Sequencing was performed with immunoSEQ multiplex PCR; in TCRdb, only in-frame clones are kept and a portion is missing. In the table there are under 200,000 clones, under 85% of which are singletons. The material sequenced was peripheral blood. These receptors were obtained from a woman between 35 and 50 years old with acute or convalescent COVID-19.

The chain carries TRBV19 and TRBJ2-2; 7 bases align to TRBD1. Per the germline V gene, CDR1 is LNHDA and CDR2 is SQIVND (reference sequence). The CDR3 is 19 residues long. The trim removed 2 bases at V and 0 bases at J, leaving 12 bases unmatched. CDR3 coding DNA: TGTGCCAGTAGTATAAACCGGGGACCGGGACAGCCGAACACCGGGGAGCTGTTTTTT. Its translation: CASSINRGPGQPNTGELFF.

This clone was detected only a few times. CDR3 sequence (DNA): TGTGCCACCAGTAGACAGGGGGAAGCTGAGACCCAGTACTTC. Its translation: CATSRQGEAETQYF. The chain has TRBV24-1 and TRBJ2-5; 9 bases are a match to TRBD1. V dropped 6 bases and J dropped 5; count of bases not matched to a gene: 6. CDR1 and CDR2 (germline): KGHDR, SFDVKD. The CDR3 is made up of 14 amino acids.

The genes are TRBV5-6 and TRBJ2-7, with D tentatively TRBD1 (5 bases). The CDR3 loop spans 13 amino acids. Trimming took 2 bases from V and 2 from J, leaving 8 bases between them. From germline, CDR1 is SGHDT and CDR2 YYEEEE. CDR3 DNA sequence: TGTGCCAGCAGCTTAACAGGCCCCTACGAGCAGTACTTC. It is translated as CASSLTGPYEQYF.

The gene calls are TRBV7-4 and TRBJ1-3; 7 bases fit TRBD1. The CDR3 sequence is 16 residues long. Germline-derived CDR1 and CDR2 are SGHVT and SQSDAQ. Trimming at V came to 5 bases and at J to 1 base, leaving 8 bases not matched to a gene. CDR3 loop: CASSTTTGPSGNTIYF. The CDR3 DNA follows: TGTGCCAGCAGCACAACGACAGGGCCGTCTGGAAACACCATATATTTT.

CDR3 residues: CASSWTGGEQYF. In DNA, the CDR3 is TGCGCCAGCAGCTGGACAGGGGGCGAGCAGTACTTC. This chain joins TRBV5-1 and TRBJ2-7; 10 bases agree with TRBD1. Germline V gene lookup returns CDR1 SGHRS and CDR2 YFSETQ. The J segment lost 6 bases and the V segment lost 3 bases, leaving 0 bases of the junction unmatched. This CDR3 is built from 12 residues.

The V and J genes are TRBV5-1 and TRBJ1-1, with 10 bases matching TRBD1. Germline values: CDR1 SGHRS, CDR2 YFSETQ. The V segment lost 1 base and the J segment 5 bases; nucleotides outside the gene matches: 5. The CDR3 length is 15 residues. This chain's CDR3 is CASSLRDRGVTEAFF. In DNA form, the CDR3 reads TGCGCCAGCAGCTTGAGGGACAGGGGTGTGACTGAAGCTTTCTTT.

V and J are TRBV15 and TRBJ1-1, with no clear D. Deletions cut 6 bases from V and 0 bases from J, with 8 bases between. CDR3 length: 13 amino acids. Per germline, CDR1 LNHNV and CDR2 YYDKDF (reference sequence). CDR3 DNA sequence: TGTGCCACCAGACAACAGCTGAACACTGAAGCTTTCTTT. Its protein product is CATRQQLNTEAFF. Drawing the rest from reference TRBV15 and TRBJ1-1, the complete variable domain is DAMVIQNPRYQVTQFGKPVTLSCSQTLNHNVMYWYQQKSSQAPKLLFHYYDKDFNNEADTPDNFQSRRPNTSFCFLDIRSPGLGDTAMYLCATRQQLNTEAFFGQGTRLTVV.

A few counts support this clone. V is TRBV28 and J is TRBJ1-2; 9 bases are a match to TRBD1. The germline CDR1 and CDR2 sequences are MDHEN and SYDVKM. CDR3 size: 14 residues. Unmatched junction bases numbered 4, after V lost 2 bases and J lost 6 bases. The DNA of the CDR3 is TGTGCCAGCAGTTTACGGGACAGGGTTCATGGCTACACCTTC. Translation: CASSLRDRVHGYTF.

The chain has TRBV7-9 and TRBJ1-6, with TRBD1 as a possible D gene (5 bases). The germline V gene encodes CDR1 SEHNR and CDR2 FQNEAQ (reference sequence). V was shortened by 5 bases and J by 12 bases, with 17 bases between the two germline ends. There are 14 residues in the CDR3. The CDR3 region is CASSHPGRGLPLHF. CDR3 bases: TGTGCCAGCAGCCATCCAGGGAGGGGATTACCCCTCCACTTT. Looking up the rest from reference TRBV7-9 and TRBJ1-6 gives the full variable domain: DTGVSQNPRHKITKRGQNVTFRCDPISEHNRLYWYRQTLGQGPEFLTYFQNEAQLEKSRLLSDRFSAERPKGSFSTLEIQRTEQGDSAMYLCASSHPGRGLPLHFGNGTRLTVT.

In this sample, this clone turned up once. The rearrangement uses TRBV6-5 and TRBJ2-2; D is perhaps TRBD1 (5 bases). This CDR3 region has 16 residues. CDR1 MNHEY and CDR2 SVGAGI come from the germline V gene. Trimming shortened V by 0 bases and J by 0 bases, and 8 bases separated the two germline ends. The CDR3 spells CASSYSETANTGELFF. The CDR3 DNA reads TGTGCCAGCAGTTACTCCGAGACAGCGAACACCGGGGAGCTGTTTTTT.

CDR3 sequence (DNA): TGTGCCAGCACTCCGCGACAGGGCGGAGATACGCAGTATTTT. Translation gives CASTPRQGGDTQYF. This chain uses TRBV28 with TRBJ2-3; 7 bases are a match to TRBD1. CDR3 size: 14 residues. Germline CDR1 and CDR2: MDHEN and SYDVKM. V shed 7 bases and J 5 bases; nucleotides not matched to a gene: 9.

The rearrangement uses TRBV7-8 and TRBJ2-7, with D uncertain. The ends were cut back, 3 bases at V and 2 bases at J, with 8 bases in the middle. This CDR3 is 13 amino acids long. CDR1 is SGHVS and CDR2 is FQNEAQ in the germline V gene. The CDR3 sequence is CASSFWRTYEQYF. In DNA form, the CDR3 reads TGTGCCAGCAGCTTCTGGCGGACCTACGAGCAGTACTTC.

The rearrangement links TRBV3-1 (or the pseudogene TRBV3-2) to TRBJ2-3; 9 nucleotides match TRBD1. This CDR3 contains 16 residues. V lost 4 bases to trimming and J lost 2 bases; unmatched junction nucleotides: 7. The germline CDR1 and CDR2 sequences are LGHDT and YNNKEL (reference sequence). The CDR3 sequence is CASSLQGAWITDTQYF. DNA for the CDR3: TGTGCCAGCAGCCTACAGGGGGCTTGGATCACAGATACGCAGTATTTT.